Listed below are T cell receptor beta chains from one sample, sequenced in a study of glioma-infiltrating T cells. TCRdb analysed the multiplex PCR reads with MiXCR anew, one entry per CDR3 protein. This table holds about 190,000 distinct CDR3 sequences, over 30% found once. The specimen sequenced was glioma tissue, nonneoplastic brain tissue, or PBMCs (not recorded which). The receptors were sampled from a human donor with low-grade glioma or glioblastoma, undergoing nonglioma brain surgery, or in good health (not recorded which). Each CDR3 is given with its conserved first and last residue. Each record gives: V gene, CDR3 protein.

TRBV29-1,CRVEGGQGYEQYF
TRBV4-1,CASSQDHLEVANEKLFF
TRBV7-2,CASSLESSGRSNYEQYF
TRBV20-1,CSATDRVHNEQFF
TRBV28,CASNPLGDPTSGGYNEQFF
TRBV27,CASSLDRDRKNIQYF
TRBV12-3/TRBV12-4,CASSLGPFSGANVLTF
TRBV2,CASSVYGRPPLGFEQYF
TRBV6-1,CASSDHFRLQFF
TRBV24-1,CATSPPNSYNEQFF
TRBV19,CASSIEFGGNYGYTF
TRBV30,CAWCTGMNTKAFF
TRBV4-2,CASSRQWGGSGNTIYF
TRBV9,CASSVDSNSPLHF
TRBV15,CATSRRPTVGYNEQFF
TRBV7-8,CASSSMAYNEQFF
TRBV7-9,CARSFPGLAQETQYF
TRBV19,CASSMGQGESDTQYF
TRBV6-8,CASTPSRMSAQETQYF
TRBV4-3,CASSLSPGANVLTF
TRBV7-2,CASSQYGTGNTEAFF
TRBV7-9,CASSSPGQGREQYF